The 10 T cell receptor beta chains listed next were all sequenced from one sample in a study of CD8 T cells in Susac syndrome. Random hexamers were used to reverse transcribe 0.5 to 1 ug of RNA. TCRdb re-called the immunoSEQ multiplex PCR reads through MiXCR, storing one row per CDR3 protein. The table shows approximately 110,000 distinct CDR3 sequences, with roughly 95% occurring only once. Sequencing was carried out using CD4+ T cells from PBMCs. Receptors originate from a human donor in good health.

CDR3 bases: TGTGCCAGCAGCCAAGAGAACAGACTACGGTTCGGGGAGCTGTTTTTT. This codes for CASSQENRLRFGELFF. The chain uses TRBV3-1 and TRBJ2-2; possibly TRBD2 for D (5 bases). The CDR3 length is 16 residues. V lost 0 bases and J lost 7, with 15 bases in between. The V gene's germline CDR1 is LGHDT and CDR2 YNNKEL (reference sequence).

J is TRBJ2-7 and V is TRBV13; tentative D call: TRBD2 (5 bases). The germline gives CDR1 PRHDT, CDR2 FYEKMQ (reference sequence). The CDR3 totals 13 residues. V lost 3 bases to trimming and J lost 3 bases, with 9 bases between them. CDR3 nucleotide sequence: TGTGCCAGCAGCTTTTACGGGAACTACGAGCAGTACTTC. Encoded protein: CASSFYGNYEQYF.

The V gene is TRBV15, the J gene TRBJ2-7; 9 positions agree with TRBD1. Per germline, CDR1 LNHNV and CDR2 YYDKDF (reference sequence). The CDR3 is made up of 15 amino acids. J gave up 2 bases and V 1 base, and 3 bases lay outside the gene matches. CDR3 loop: CATSRGRQGAYEQYF. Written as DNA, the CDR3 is TGTGCCACCAGCAGAGGCAGACAGGGGGCCTACGAGCAGTACTTC.

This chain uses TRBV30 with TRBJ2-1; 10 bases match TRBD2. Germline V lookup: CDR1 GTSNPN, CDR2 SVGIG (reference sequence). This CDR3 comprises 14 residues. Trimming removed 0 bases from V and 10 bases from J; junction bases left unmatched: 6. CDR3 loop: CAWSVRNSGGEQFF. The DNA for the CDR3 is TGTGCCTGGAGTGTACGGAATAGCGGGGGGGAGCAGTTCTTC.

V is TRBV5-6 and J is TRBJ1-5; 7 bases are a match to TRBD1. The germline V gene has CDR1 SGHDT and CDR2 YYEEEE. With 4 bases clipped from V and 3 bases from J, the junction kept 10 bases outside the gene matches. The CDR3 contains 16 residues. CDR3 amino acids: CASSKEQGTANQPQHF. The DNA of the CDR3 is TGTGCCAGCAGCAAAGAACAAGGGACAGCCAATCAGCCCCAGCATTTT.

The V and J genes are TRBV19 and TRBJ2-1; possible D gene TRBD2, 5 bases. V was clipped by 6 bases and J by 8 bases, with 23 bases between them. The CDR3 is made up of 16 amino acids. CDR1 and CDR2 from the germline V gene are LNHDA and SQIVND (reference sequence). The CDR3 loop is CASRSPGSGNGHEQFF. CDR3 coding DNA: TGTGCCAGTAGAAGTCCGGGCTCCGGGAACGGCCATGAGCAGTTCTTC.

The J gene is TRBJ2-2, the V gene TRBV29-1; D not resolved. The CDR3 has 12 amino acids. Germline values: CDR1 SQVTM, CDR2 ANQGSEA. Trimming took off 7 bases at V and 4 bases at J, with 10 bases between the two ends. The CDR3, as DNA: TGCAGCGCCCACGACGCCACCGGGGAGCTGTTTTTT. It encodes CSAHDATGELFF.

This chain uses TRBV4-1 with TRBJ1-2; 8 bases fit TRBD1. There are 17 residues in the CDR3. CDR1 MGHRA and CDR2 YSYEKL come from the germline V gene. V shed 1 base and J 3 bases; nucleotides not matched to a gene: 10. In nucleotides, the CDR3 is TGCGCCAGCAGCCAAGGGGGCTCGCAGGGGGCGGACTATGGCTACACCTTC. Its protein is CASSQGGSQGADYGYTF.

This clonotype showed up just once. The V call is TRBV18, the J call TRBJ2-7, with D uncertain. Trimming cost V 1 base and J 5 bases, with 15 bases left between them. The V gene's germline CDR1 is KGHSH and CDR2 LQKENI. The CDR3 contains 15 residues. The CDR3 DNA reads TGTGCCAGCTCACCACGGTCAGACTCTAACAACGAGCAGTACTTC. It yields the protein CASSPRSDSNNEQYF.

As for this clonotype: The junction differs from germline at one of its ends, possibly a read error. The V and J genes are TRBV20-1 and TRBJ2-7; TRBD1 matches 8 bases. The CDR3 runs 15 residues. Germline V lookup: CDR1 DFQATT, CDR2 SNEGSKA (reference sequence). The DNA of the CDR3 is TGCAGTGCTGGAGATTCCGGGACAGGAACCTACGAGCAGTACTTC. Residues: CSAGDSGTGTYEQYF.